The rows below give T cell receptor beta chains drawn from one sample of a study of blood T cells in healthy people across ages. TCRdb redid the calling of the 5' RACE reads with MiXCR, one entry per CDR3 protein. The sample gives 600,000 to 850,000 distinct CDR3 sequences, roughly 47% of which show up once; 20% to 25% is in the top ten. Sequenced input: blood. The origin of the receptors is a woman aged 55-70 years in good health. Each CDR3 is given with its conserved first and last residue.

>15|TRBJ2-2|TRBV20-1
CSARLAGDDTGELFF
>17|TRBJ1-1|TRBV7-8
CANSLLGQGGMNTEAFF
>13|TRBJ2-7|TRBV6-9
CASRISGGTEQYF
>20|TRBJ2-3|TRBV7-9
CASSLPRRGTSGGYTDTQYF
>18|TRBJ2-2|TRBV20-1
CSATPPGTSLANTGELFF
>16|TRBJ2-7|TRBV29-1
CSVGTGLYVSSYEQYF
>15|NA|TRBV5-1
CASSLERGGGDEQYF
>12|TRBJ2-1|TRBV20-1
CSARGTSREQFF
>12|TRBJ2-7|TRBV29-1
CSVERGSYEQYF
>13|TRBJ1-2|TRBV4-1
CASSKRDGYGYTF
>17|TRBJ2-7|TRBV3-1
CASSQDPTSGPTYEQYF
>14|TRBJ1-5|TRBV5-1
CASSLVSPDQPQHF
>13|TRBJ2-1|TRBV12-3/TRBV12-4
CASSQRQGSEQFF
>21|TRBJ2-5|TRBV14
CASSRSLLAGGTSTSYNEQYF
>14|TRBJ1-2|TRBV12-3/TRBV12-4
CASSPRTESYGYTF
>15|TRBJ2-7|TRBV6-2/TRBV6-3
CASRRLSTSYNEQYF
>11|TRBJ2-2|TRBV7-2
CASSSRRELFF
>14|TRBJ2-7|TRBV7-9
CASTLGWDSYEQYF
>17|TRBJ2-3|TRBV11-2
CASSLMPLAASTDTQYF
>14|TRBJ1-5|TRBV18
CASSSTGRDQPQHF
>13|TRBJ2-1|TRBV10-3
CAICEPGRNEQFF
>14|TRBJ2-6|TRBV6-2/TRBV6-3
CATEGANGTNVLTF
>15|NA|TRBV20-1
CNAPNRQGAGETQYF
>17|TRBJ2-6|TRBV18
CASRFTPGEAGTNVLTF
>15|TRBJ2-1|TRBV3-1
CASSQDWEGYNEQFF
>16|TRBJ2-1|TRBV29-1
CGVDRRTSGRDNEQFF
>14|TRBJ1-2|TRBV18
CASSPPAGNYGYTF
>15|TRBJ2-7|TRBV15
CATSREQGKFYEQYF